This T cell receptor (beta chain) was observed in a study of blood T cells in healthy people across ages. Study-wide points: There were more naive CD4+ cells and higher diversity in long-lived donors than in aged donors.

V lost 6 bases and J lost 4; bases outside the gene matches: 9. The CDR3 consists of 15 residues. The germline V gene has CDR1 SGHTA and CDR2 FQGNSA. The use of a sample-barcoded 5' primer and a J-beta primer mix characterized a second PCR of roughly 6 to 11 cycles. TCRdb used MiXCR to reprocess the 5' RACE reads, holding one entry per CDR3 protein. The data show 650,000 to 900,000 distinct CDR3 sequences, around 62% seen once. For this clonotype: Its antigen is undetermined.

Caucasian individuals from Russia who were healthy and aged 6 to 90 acted as donors. The sequenced sample was blood. The source of this sequence is a man aged 25-45 years in good health. This chain uses TRBV7-2 with TRBJ2-1, with 7 bases identical to TRBD2. The DNA for the CDR3 is TGTGCCAGCAGGACGGCCGGGGGGTCATACAATGAGCAGTTCTTC. Translation: CASRTAGGSYNEQFF.